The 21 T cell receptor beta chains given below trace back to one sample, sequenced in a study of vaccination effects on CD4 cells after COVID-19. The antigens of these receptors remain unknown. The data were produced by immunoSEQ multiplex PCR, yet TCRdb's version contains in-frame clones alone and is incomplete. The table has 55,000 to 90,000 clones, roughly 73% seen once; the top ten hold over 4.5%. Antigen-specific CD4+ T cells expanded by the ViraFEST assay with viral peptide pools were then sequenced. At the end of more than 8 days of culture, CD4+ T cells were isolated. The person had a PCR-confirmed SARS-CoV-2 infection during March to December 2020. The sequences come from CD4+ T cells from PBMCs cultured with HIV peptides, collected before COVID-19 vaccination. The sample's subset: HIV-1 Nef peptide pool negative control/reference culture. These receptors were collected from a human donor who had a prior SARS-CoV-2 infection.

The CDR3 DNA reads as TGTGCTAGTGGTTTGACGACAGGCCTAAGGGACACCGGGGAGCTGTTTTTT. Translation gives CASGLTTGLRDTGELFF. This rearrangement joins TRBV12-5 to TRBJ2-2, with D perhaps matching TRBD1 (6 bases). The germline CDR1 and CDR2 sequences are LGHNT and FRNRAP. V dropped 2 bases and J dropped 3 bases, with 16 bases sitting between them. This CDR3 spans 17 amino acids.

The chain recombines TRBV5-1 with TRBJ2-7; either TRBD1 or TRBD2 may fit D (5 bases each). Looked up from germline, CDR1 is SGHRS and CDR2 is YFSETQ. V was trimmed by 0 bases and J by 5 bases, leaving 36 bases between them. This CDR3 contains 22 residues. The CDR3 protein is CASSLGRFRGGVREGSVDEQYF. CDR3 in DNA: TGCGCCAGCAGCTTGGGGAGGTTTCGTGGTGGGGTCCGTGAGGGGTCCGTGGACGAGCAGTACTTC.

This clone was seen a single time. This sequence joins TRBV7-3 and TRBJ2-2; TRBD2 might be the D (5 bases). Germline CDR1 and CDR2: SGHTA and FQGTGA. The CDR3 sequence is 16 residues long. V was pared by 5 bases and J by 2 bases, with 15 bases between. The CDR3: CASSLDYNSNTGELFF. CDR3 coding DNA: TGTGCCAGCAGCCTAGACTACAACTCAAACACCGGGGAGCTGTTTTTT.

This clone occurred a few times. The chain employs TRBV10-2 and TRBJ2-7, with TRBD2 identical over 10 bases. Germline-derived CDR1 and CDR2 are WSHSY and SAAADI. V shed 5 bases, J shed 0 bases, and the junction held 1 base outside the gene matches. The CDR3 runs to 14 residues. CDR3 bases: TGCGCCAGCAGTCTAGCGGGGGACTCCTACGAGCAGTACTTC. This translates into CASSLAGDSYEQYF.

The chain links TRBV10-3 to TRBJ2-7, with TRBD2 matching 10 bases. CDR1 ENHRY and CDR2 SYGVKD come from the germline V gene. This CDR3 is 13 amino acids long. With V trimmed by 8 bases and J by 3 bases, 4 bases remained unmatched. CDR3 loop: CAIRTSGDYEQYF. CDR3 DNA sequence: TGTGCCATCCGTACTAGCGGGGACTACGAGCAGTACTTC.

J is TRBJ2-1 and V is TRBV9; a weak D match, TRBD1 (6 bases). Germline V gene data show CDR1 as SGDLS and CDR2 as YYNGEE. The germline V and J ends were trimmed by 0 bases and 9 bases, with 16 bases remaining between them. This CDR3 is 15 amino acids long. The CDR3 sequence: CASSVVSDSNAEQFF. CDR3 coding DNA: TGTGCCAGCAGCGTAGTTTCGGACAGTAATGCTGAGCAGTTCTTC.

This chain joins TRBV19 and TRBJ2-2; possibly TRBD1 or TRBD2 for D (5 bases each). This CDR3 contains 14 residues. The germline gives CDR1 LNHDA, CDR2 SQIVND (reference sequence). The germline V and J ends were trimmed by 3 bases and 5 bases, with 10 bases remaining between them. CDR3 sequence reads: CASSILGETGELFF. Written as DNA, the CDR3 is TGTGCCAGTAGTATCCTAGGGGAGACCGGGGAGCTGTTTTTT. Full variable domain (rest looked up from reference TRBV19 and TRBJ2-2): DGGITQSPKYLFRKEGQNVTLSCEQNLNHDAMYWYRQDPGQGLRLIYYSQIVNDFQKGDIAEGYSVSREKKESFPLTVTSAQKNPTAFYLCASSILGETGELFFGEGSRLTVL.

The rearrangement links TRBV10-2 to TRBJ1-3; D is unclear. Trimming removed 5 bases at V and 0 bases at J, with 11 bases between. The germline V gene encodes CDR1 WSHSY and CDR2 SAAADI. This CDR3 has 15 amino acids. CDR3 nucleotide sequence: TGCGCCAGCAGTCGGAAACCATTCTCTGGAAACACCATATATTTT. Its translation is CASSRKPFSGNTIYF.

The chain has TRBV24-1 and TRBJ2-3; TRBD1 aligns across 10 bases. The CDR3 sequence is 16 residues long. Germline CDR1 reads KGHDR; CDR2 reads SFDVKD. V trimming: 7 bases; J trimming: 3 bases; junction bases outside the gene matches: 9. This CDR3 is CATSRWGDRGTDTQYF. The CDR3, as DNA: TGTGCCACCAGCCGATGGGGGGACAGGGGAACAGATACGCAGTATTTT.

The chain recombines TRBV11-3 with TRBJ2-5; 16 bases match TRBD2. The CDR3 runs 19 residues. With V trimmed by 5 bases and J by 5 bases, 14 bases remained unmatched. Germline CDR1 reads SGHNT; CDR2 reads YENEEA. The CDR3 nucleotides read TGTGCCAGCAGCGCCGGGACTAGCGGGAGGGCCTTGCATTTTGAGACCCAGTACTTC. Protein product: CASSAGTSGRALHFETQYF.

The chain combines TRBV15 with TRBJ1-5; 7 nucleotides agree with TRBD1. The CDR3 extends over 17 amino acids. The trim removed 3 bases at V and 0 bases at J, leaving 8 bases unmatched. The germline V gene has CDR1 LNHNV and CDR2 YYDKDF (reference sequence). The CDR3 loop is CATSSGRDSDSNQPQHF. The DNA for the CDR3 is TGTGCCACCAGCAGTGGTAGGGACAGCGATAGCAATCAGCCCCAGCATTTT.

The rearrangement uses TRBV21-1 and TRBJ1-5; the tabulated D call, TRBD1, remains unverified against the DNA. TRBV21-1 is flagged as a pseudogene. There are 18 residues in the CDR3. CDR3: CANPPTLQGPGGNQPQHF. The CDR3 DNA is TGTGCCAACCCGCCGACACTTCAGGGCCCGGGTGGTAATCAGCCCCAGCATTTT.

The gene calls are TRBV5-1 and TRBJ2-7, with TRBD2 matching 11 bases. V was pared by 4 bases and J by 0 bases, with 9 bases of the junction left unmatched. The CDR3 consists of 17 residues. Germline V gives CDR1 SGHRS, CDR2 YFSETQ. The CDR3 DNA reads TGCGCCAGCAGCGGGAGACTAGCGGGGTTTTTCTCCTACGAGCAGTACTTC. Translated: CASSGRLAGFFSYEQYF.

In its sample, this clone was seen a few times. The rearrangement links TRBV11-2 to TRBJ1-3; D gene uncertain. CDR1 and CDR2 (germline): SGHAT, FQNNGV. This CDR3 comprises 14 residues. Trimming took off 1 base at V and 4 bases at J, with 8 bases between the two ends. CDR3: CASSLVWPGNTIYF. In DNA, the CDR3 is TGTGCCAGCAGCTTAGTTTGGCCGGGAAACACCATATATTTT.

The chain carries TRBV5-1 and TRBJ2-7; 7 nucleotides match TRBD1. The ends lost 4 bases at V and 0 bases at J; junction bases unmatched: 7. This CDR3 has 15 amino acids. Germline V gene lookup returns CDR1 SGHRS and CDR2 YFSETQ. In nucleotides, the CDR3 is TGCGCCAGCAGCGAACAGGGGCCCAGCTCCTACGAGCAGTACTTC. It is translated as CASSEQGPSSYEQYF.

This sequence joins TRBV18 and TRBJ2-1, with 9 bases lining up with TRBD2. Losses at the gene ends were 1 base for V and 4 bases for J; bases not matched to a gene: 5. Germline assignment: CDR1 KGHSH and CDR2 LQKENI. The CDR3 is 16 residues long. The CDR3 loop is CASSPLRGRDYNEQFF. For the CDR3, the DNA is TGTGCCAGCTCACCACTCCGCGGGAGGGATTACAATGAGCAGTTCTTC.

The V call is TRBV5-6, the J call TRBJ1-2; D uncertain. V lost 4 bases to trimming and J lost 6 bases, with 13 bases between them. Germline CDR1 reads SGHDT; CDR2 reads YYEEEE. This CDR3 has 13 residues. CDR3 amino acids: CASSRDLADGYTF. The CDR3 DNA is TGTGCCAGCAGCCGCGACTTGGCCGATGGCTACACCTTC.

The CDR3 sequence is CALSGTGETQYF. The CDR3 nucleotides read TGTGCCCTTTCCGGGACAGGGGAGACCCAGTACTTC. The rearrangement links TRBV2 to TRBJ2-5, with TRBD1 matching 9 bases. The CDR3 is made up of 12 amino acids. CDR1 is SNHLY, CDR2 FYNNEI, per germline. V trimming: 11 bases; J trimming: 5 bases; junction bases outside the gene matches: 6.

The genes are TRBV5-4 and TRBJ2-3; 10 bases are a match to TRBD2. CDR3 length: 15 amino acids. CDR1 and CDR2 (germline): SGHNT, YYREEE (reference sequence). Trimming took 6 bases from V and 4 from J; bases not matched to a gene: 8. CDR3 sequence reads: CASTRTSGVADTQYF. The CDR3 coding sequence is TGTGCCAGCACCCGGACTAGCGGAGTAGCAGATACGCAGTATTTT.

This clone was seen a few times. This chain's CDR3 is CASSVLDRRWNQPQHF. The CDR3 DNA reads TGTGCCAGCAGCGTTTTGGACCGAAGGTGGAATCAGCCCCAGCATTTT. The gene calls are TRBV7-9 and TRBJ1-5; no firm D call. CDR1 is SEHNR, CDR2 FQNEAQ, per germline (reference sequence). The CDR3 is 16 amino acids. V shed 5 bases and J shed 4 bases, with 18 bases lying between them.

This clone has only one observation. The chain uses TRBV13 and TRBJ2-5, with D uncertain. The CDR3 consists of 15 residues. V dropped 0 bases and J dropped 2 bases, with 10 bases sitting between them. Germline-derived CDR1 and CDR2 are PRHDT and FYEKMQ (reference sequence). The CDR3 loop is CASSLGPRRQETQYF. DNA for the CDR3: TGTGCCAGCAGCTTAGGCCCAAGGCGGCAAGAGACCCAGTACTTC.